The 24 T cell receptor beta chains given below trace back to one sample, sequenced in a study of blood T cell repertoires in COVID-19. Only in-frame clones appear in the TCRdb table, and some are missing; sequencing was by immunoSEQ multiplex PCR. This sample has tens of thousands of clones, with around 83% found just once. The sequencing input was PBMCs or T cells enriched from blood (not recorded which). These receptors came from a woman between 50 and 59 years old who had recovered from COVID-19.

This clone came up a few times. The chain uses TRBV7-2 and TRBJ1-4; D call uncertain. Trimming cost V 1 base and J 7 bases, with 16 bases left between them. There are 16 residues in the CDR3. From germline, CDR1 is SGHTA and CDR2 FQGNSA. In nucleotides, the CDR3 is TGTGCCAGCAGCTTAGGCTTGCGGGGAACGGGTGAAAAACTGTTTTTT. This encodes CASSLGLRGTGEKLFF.

CDR3 in DNA: TGTGCCATCAGTGGCGCCGAGAAGGGGCTGGGGTATGGCTACACCTTC. Protein: CAISGAEKGLGYGYTF. The rearrangement links TRBV10-3 to TRBJ1-2; D might be TRBD1 (5 bases). CDR1 and CDR2 (germline): ENHRY, SYGVKD. The CDR3 extends over 16 amino acids. Trimming removed 4 bases at V and 5 bases at J, with 20 bases between.

This sequence joins TRBV16 and TRBJ2-1; a weak D match, TRBD2 (6 bases). This CDR3 contains 12 residues. The V end was cut by 0 bases, the J end by 14 bases, with 11 bases between. The V gene's germline CDR1 is KGHSY and CDR2 FQNENV. CDR3 DNA sequence: TGTGCCAGCAGCCAATCGGGGGGATGGAAGTTCTTC. It translates to CASSQSGGWKFF.

This rearrangement joins TRBV7-6 to TRBJ2-1; D possibly corresponds to TRBD2 (6 bases). The CDR3 sequence is 17 residues long. Germline V gene sequence: CDR1 SGHVS, CDR2 FNYEAQ. V lost 4 bases and J 6 bases, leaving 22 bases between the germline ends. CDR3 DNA: TGTGCCAGCAGCTCCCCCAGCGGCGTTAGAGCGGGCAATGAGCAGTTCTTC. This gives the protein CASSSPSGVRAGNEQFF.

On this clone itself: A junction boundary mismatches the germline segment, possibly from a read error. V is TRBV28 and J is TRBJ2-7, with TRBD2 matching 15 bases. The CDR3 has 15 residues. Germline V gene lookup returns CDR1 MDHEN and CDR2 SYDVKM. In nucleotides, the CDR3 is TGTGCCAGCAGTCCGCGAGGGACTAGCGGGAGGTTAATTGGCTTC. This codes for CASSPRGTSGRLIGF. Complete variable domain (other parts from reference TRBV28 and TRBJ2-7): DVKVTQSSRYLVKRTGEKVFLECVQDMDHENMFWYRQDPGLGLRLIYFSYDVKMKEKGDIPEGYSVSREKKERFSLILESASTNQTSMYLCASSPRGTSGRLIGFGPGTRLTVT.

The chain joins TRBV7-9 to TRBJ2-2; 7 bases are shared with TRBD1. The CDR3 covers 15 residues. Trimming removed 5 bases from V and 3 bases from J; junction bases left unmatched: 6. Germline lookup yields CDR1 SEHNR and CDR2 FQNEAQ (reference sequence). The CDR3 coding sequence is TGTGCCAGCAGCCAGACGGACAGGTACACCGGGGAGCTGTTTTTT. Translation gives CASSQTDRYTGELFF.

The genes are TRBV11-3 and TRBJ2-6; D ambiguous. The CDR3 is 15 residues long. V was shortened by 8 bases and J by 0 bases, with 11 bases between the two germline ends. Looked up from germline, CDR1 is SGHNT and CDR2 is YENEEA. Written as DNA, the CDR3 is TGTGCCAGCGGAAAACGGGTCTCTGGGGCCAACGTCCTGACTTTC. Translation: CASGKRVSGANVLTF.

The rearrangement links TRBV21-1 to TRBJ2-7; TRBD1 reflects the table's D call only, with no check against the DNA. TRBV21-1 is recorded as a pseudogene. The CDR3 covers 18 residues. CDR3 in amino acids: CASGDLFTGTAPTYEQYF. The CDR3 coding sequence is TGTGCCAGCGGCGATCTTTTTACCGGGACAGCGCCCACCTACGAGCAGTACTTC.

This rearrangement joins TRBV4-3 to TRBJ2-7; the D gene is possibly TRBD1 (6 bases). The CDR3 loop spans 18 amino acids. Trimming stripped 2 bases from V and 1 base from J, with 21 bases between. Germline V gene data show CDR1 as LGHNA and CDR2 as YSLEER. CDR3 sequence (DNA): TGCGCCAGCAGCCAAATCCGGGACAAAAGCGTCAAGTCCTACGAGCAGTACTTC. The encoded protein is CASSQIRDKSVKSYEQYF.

The chain links TRBV20-1 to TRBJ1-5; 9 nucleotides line up with TRBD1. V dropped 3 bases and J dropped 4; count of bases not matched to a gene: 7. The CDR3 is made up of 15 amino acids. The germline gives CDR1 DFQATT, CDR2 SNEGSKA (reference sequence). The chain's CDR3 is CSASTQGAVNQPQHF. The CDR3 DNA is TGCAGTGCTAGTACACAGGGGGCCGTGAATCAGCCCCAGCATTTT.

V gene TRBV3-1 (or the pseudogene TRBV3-2) combines with J gene TRBJ1-2; 7 bases line up with TRBD1. V trimming: 1 base; J trimming: 3 bases; junction bases outside the gene matches: 8. Germline CDR1 LGHDT, CDR2 YNNKEL (reference sequence). There are 16 residues in the CDR3. This chain's CDR3 is CASSQVPPRGDYGYTF. Written as DNA, the CDR3 is TGTGCCAGCAGCCAAGTCCCACCCAGGGGGGACTATGGCTACACCTTC.

V gene TRBV5-1 combines with J gene TRBJ2-1; possibly TRBD1 for D (6 bases). Germline V lookup: CDR1 SGHRS, CDR2 YFSETQ. Trimming stripped 1 base from V and 0 bases from J, with 17 bases between. There are 18 residues in the CDR3. In nucleotides, the CDR3 is TGCGCCAGCAGCTTGACCCCACCTGACAGGAGCTCCTACAATGAGCAGTTCTTC. It codes for CASSLTPPDRSSYNEQFF.

This clone appeared a few times. The chain links TRBV10-1 to TRBJ1-5; no reliable D call. The CDR3 sequence is 13 residues long. Trimming pared 5 bases from V and 3 bases from J, leaving 8 bases between. Germline V gene lookup returns CDR1 WNHNN and CDR2 SYGVQD (reference sequence). CDR3 nucleotide sequence: TGCGCCAGCAGTAGTCAGGTCAATCAGCCCCAGCATTTT. It translates to CASSSQVNQPQHF.

The rearrangement uses TRBV7-8 and TRBJ2-7; maybe TRBD1 (5 bases). V lost 5 bases to trimming and J lost 3 bases, with 14 bases between them. The CDR3 loop spans 14 amino acids. The V gene's germline CDR1 is SGHVS and CDR2 FQNEAQ. The chain's CDR3 is CASSPQDSDYEQYF. In nucleotides, the CDR3 is TGTGCCAGCAGCCCCCAAGACAGTGACTACGAGCAGTACTTC.

V and J are TRBV2 and TRBJ2-1, with 7 bases aligning to TRBD1. V gave up 4 bases and J gave up 2 bases; unmatched junction bases: 2. Looked up from germline, CDR1 is SNHLY and CDR2 is FYNNEI. The CDR3 sequence is 14 residues long. CDR3 amino acids: CASSGDSAYNEQFF. DNA of the CDR3: TGTGCCAGCAGTGGGGACAGCGCCTACAATGAGCAGTTCTTC. Based on the CDR3 plus reference TRBV2 and TRBJ2-1, the full variable domain is EPEVTQTPSHQVTQMGQEVILRCVPISNHLYFYWYRQILGQKVEFLVSFYNNEISEKSEIFDDQFSVERPDGSNFTLKIRSTKLEDSAMYFCASSGDSAYNEQFFGPGTRLTVL.

Points on this clone: One base separates it from a far larger clone, so it is likely a read error. The J gene is TRBJ2-7, the V gene TRBV7-2, with 7 nucleotides matching TRBD1. V shed 4 bases, J shed 3 bases, and the junction held 3 bases outside the gene matches. Germline lookup yields CDR1 SGHTA and CDR2 FQGNSA. The CDR3 has 13 amino acids. As DNA, the CDR3 is TGTGCCAGCAGCTCATGGGACAGCTACGAGCAGTACTTC. Amino acids: CASSSWDSYEQYF.

This clone occurred once. The CDR3 region has the DNA TGTGCCAGCAGCCCTCTACTAGCGGGAGAGGGTGAGACCCAGTACTTC. Translating it yields CASSPLLAGEGETQYF. The rearrangement joins TRBV7-2 to TRBJ2-5; 11 bases match TRBD2. CDR1 and CDR2 (germline): SGHTA, FQGNSA. The V gene end was trimmed by 5 bases and the J gene end by 5 bases; junction bases not matched to a gene: 10. The CDR3 has 16 residues.

V and J are TRBV2 and TRBJ2-2; D call uncertain. This CDR3 has 14 residues. Trimming cost V 4 bases and J 0 bases, with 6 bases left between them. Per the germline V gene, CDR1 is SNHLY and CDR2 is FYNNEI. The CDR3: CASSAEANTGELFF. Written as DNA, the CDR3 is TGTGCCAGCAGTGCTGAGGCGAACACCGGGGAGCTGTTTTTT.

V is TRBV27 and J is TRBJ2-1; 7 nucleotides line up with TRBD2. V gave up 0 bases and J gave up 10 bases; unmatched junction bases: 6. Germline V gene data show CDR1 as MNHEY and CDR2 as SMNVEV (reference sequence). The CDR3 sequence is 14 residues long. The CDR3 DNA is TGTGCCAGCAGTTTATCGATGGCTAGCGGCGAGCAGTTCTTC. Protein sequence: CASSLSMASGEQFF.

The chain has TRBV7-6 and TRBJ2-2; 9 nucleotides match TRBD1. The ends lost 2 bases at V and 7 bases at J; junction bases unmatched: 5. This CDR3 has 15 amino acids. Germline assignment: CDR1 SGHVS and CDR2 FNYEAQ. Here the CDR3 reads CASSLMGQGNGELFF. The DNA of the CDR3 is TGTGCCAGCAGCTTAATGGGACAGGGTAACGGGGAGCTGTTTTTT.

The rearrangement uses TRBV19 and TRBJ1-4; D might be TRBD1 (6 bases). CDR1 and CDR2 (germline): LNHDA, SQIVND (reference sequence). The CDR3 runs 15 residues. Trimming removed 7 bases at V and 6 bases at J, with 18 bases between. CDR3 residues: CASTPEGGRDEKLFF. DNA of the CDR3: TGTGCCAGTACCCCAGAGGGGGGGCGTGATGAAAAACTGTTTTTT.

The chain is built from TRBV6-5 and TRBJ1-6; 7 bases map to TRBD1. CDR1 and CDR2 (germline): MNHEY, SVGAGI. The CDR3 spans 15 residues. Trimming took 6 bases from V and 9 from J; bases not matched to a gene: 11. The CDR3 is CASSHGGQLASPLHF. In DNA, the CDR3 is TGTGCCAGCAGCCACGGGGGACAGCTGGCTTCACCCCTCCACTTT.

The chain carries TRBV9 and TRBJ1-1; D remains unclear. The CDR3 extends over 16 amino acids. Germline V gene data show CDR1 as SGDLS and CDR2 as YYNGEE. V shed 4 bases and J shed 1 base, with 17 bases lying between them. This chain's CDR3 is CASSPRGRRENTEAFF. As DNA, the CDR3 is TGTGCCAGCAGCCCCCGAGGGAGGAGGGAGAACACTGAAGCTTTCTTT.

This chain connects TRBV19 to TRBJ2-7; 11 bases match TRBD1. Germline assignment: CDR1 LNHDA and CDR2 SQIVND (reference sequence). The CDR3 length is 15 residues. The trim removed 5 bases at V and 0 bases at J, leaving 3 bases unmatched. CDR3 in amino acids: CASSGGTGGSYEQYF. The CDR3 coding sequence is TGTGCCAGTAGTGGCGGGACAGGGGGCTCCTACGAGCAGTACTTC.